This TCR beta chain was sequenced for a study of blood T cell repertoires in COVID-19. On the study more broadly: T cells, B-cell-depleted T cells, or PBMCs supplied cDNA or gDNA.

The CDR3 consists of 15 residues. Trimming at V came to 3 bases and at J to 3 bases, leaving 4 bases not matched to a gene. The germline V gene has CDR1 KGHSH and CDR2 LQKENI. Authors' methods: From reference gene primer amplification, estimates of nucleated cell counts were derived. Produced via immunoSEQ multiplex PCR; TCRdb's table is partial and in-frame only. That table gives V, J and clone size, and the DNA gave D and trimming. In the table there are roughly 200,000 clones, around nine tenths of which are singletons. Input material: peripheral blood. This receptor was identified in a man in his 60s with acute or convalescent COVID-19. The chain employs TRBV18 and TRBJ1-1; 10 positions agree with TRBD1. The CDR3 DNA reads TGTGCCAGCTCACCTTTGGACAGGGGGGACACTGAAGCTTTCTTT. Translation: CASSPLDRGDTEAFF.